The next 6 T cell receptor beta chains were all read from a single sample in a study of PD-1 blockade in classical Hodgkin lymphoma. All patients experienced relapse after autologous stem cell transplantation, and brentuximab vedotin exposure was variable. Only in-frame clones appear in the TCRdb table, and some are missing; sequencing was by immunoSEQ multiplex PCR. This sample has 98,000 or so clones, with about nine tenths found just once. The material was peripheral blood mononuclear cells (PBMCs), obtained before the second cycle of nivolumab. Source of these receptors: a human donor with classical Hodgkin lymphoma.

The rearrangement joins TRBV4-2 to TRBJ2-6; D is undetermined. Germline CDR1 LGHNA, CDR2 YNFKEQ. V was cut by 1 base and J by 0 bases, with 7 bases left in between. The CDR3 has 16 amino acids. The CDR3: CASSQVSSSGANVLTF. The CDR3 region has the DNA TGTGCCAGCAGCCAAGTGTCCAGCTCTGGGGCCAACGTCCTGACTTTC.

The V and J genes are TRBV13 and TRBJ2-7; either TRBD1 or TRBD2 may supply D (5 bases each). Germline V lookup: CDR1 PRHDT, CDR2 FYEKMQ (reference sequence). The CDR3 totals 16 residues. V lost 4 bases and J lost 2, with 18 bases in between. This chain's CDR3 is CASSSNQLVGAYEQYF. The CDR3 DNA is TGTGCCAGCAGCTCAAACCAACTAGTGGGGGCCTACGAGCAGTACTTC.

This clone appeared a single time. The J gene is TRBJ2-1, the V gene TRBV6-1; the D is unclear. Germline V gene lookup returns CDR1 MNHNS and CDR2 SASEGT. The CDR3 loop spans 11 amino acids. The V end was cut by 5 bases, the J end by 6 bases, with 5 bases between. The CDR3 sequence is CASSRLNEQFF. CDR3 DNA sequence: TGTGCCAGCAGTAGGCTCAATGAGCAGTTCTTC.

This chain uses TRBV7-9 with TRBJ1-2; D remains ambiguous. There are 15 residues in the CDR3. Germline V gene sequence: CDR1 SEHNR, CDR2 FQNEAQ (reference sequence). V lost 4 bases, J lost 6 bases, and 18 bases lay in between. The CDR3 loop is CASSSRFRTGDGYTF. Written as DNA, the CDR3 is TGTGCCAGCAGCTCCCGGTTCCGGACGGGTGATGGCTACACCTTC.

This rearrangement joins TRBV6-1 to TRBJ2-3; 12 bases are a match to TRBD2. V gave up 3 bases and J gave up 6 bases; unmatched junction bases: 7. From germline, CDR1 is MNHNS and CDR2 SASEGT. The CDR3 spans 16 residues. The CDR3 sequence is CASSDRTSGIGDTQYF. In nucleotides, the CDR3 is TGTGCCAGCAGTGATCGGACTAGCGGGATCGGTGATACGCAGTATTTT.

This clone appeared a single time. As DNA, the CDR3 is TGTGCCAGCTCACCACCGATGGGGAATGAGCAGTTCTTC. Translating gives CASSPPMGNEQFF. This rearrangement joins TRBV18 to TRBJ2-1, with D unresolved. The CDR3 has 13 amino acids. Germline CDR1 KGHSH, CDR2 LQKENI. V gave up 0 bases and J gave up 7 bases, with 7 bases separating them.